Shown below are 9 T cell receptor beta chains from a single sample sequenced in a study of CD8 T cells in ankylosing spondylitis. Study conclusions and caveats: Ankylosing spondylitis blood appeared to be characterized by a TCR beta motif of 7 to 9 highly homologous variants.

Their antigens are not known. TCRdb re-called the 5' RACE reads with MiXCR, one entry per CDR3 protein. The table includes 400,000 to 450,000 distinct CDR3 sequences, roughly 15% detected once. Sequences were obtained from blood, either unsorted or a sorted T cell fraction (not recorded which). All receptors derive from a male donor with ankylosing spondylitis.

This clonotype was seen more than once but under ten times. CDR3 region: CASSQGYGGPYGYTF. Written as DNA, the CDR3 is TGTGCCAGCAGCCAAGGGTACGGGGGGCCCTATGGCTACACCTTC. The V call is TRBV4-2, the J call TRBJ1-2; D perhaps matches TRBD1 (6 bases). The CDR3 runs 15 residues. V lost 1 base, J lost 4 bases, and 13 bases lay in between. Germline lookup yields CDR1 LGHNA and CDR2 YNFKEQ.

The chain uses TRBV5-5 and TRBJ2-7, with D unresolved. Germline V gives CDR1 SGHKS, CDR2 YYEKEE (reference sequence). V was clipped by 0 bases and J by 0 bases, with 10 bases between them. The CDR3 has 15 residues. CDR3 sequence reads: CASSLAGGNSYEQYF. CDR3 nucleotide sequence: TGTGCCAGCAGCTTGGCAGGTGGAAACTCCTACGAGCAGTACTTC.

This clonotype has a handful of counts. The V gene is TRBV6-1, the J gene TRBJ2-3; a weak D match, TRBD1 (5 bases). The length of the CDR3 is 15 residues. V was pared by 5 bases and J by 1 base, with 13 bases between. CDR1 is MNHNS and CDR2 is SASEGT in the germline V gene. The CDR3 region has the DNA TGTGCCAGCAGTAGGACACCCGTCCGCACAGATACGCAGTATTTT. Amino acids: CASSRTPVRTDTQYF.

The chain links TRBV12-3 or TRBV12-4 to TRBJ1-2; D ambiguous. This CDR3 region has 13 residues. The V end was cut by 4 bases, the J end by 0 bases, with 6 bases between. The CDR3 DNA reads as TGTGCCAGCAGTTGGCGGGCTAACTATGGCTACACCTTC. Translation gives CASSWRANYGYTF.

This chain links TRBV19 with TRBJ2-7; TRBD1 agrees at 9 bases. The CDR3 has 13 residues. The trim removed 4 bases at V and 5 bases at J, leaving 3 bases unmatched. Germline V gene data show CDR1 as LNHDA and CDR2 as SQIVND (reference sequence). DNA of the CDR3: TGTGCCAGTAGTACGGGACAGGGCAACGAGCAGTACTTC. Translated: CASSTGQGNEQYF.

This clonotype was detected only a few times. V gene TRBV29-1 combines with J gene TRBJ1-1; TRBD1 aligns across 7 bases. CDR1 is SQVTM and CDR2 is ANQGSEA in the germline V gene. The V and J ends lost 4 bases and 1 base, in that order; junction bases with no gene match: 3. CDR3 size: 13 residues. This chain's CDR3 is CSVVGQKNTEAFF. For the CDR3, the DNA is TGCAGCGTTGTGGGACAGAAGAACACTGAAGCTTTCTTT.

The chain is built from TRBV20-1 and TRBJ1-1, with TRBD1 matching 7 bases. The CDR3 spans 15 residues. J was trimmed by 3 bases and V by 5 bases; bases with no gene match: 12. The germline V gene has CDR1 DFQATT and CDR2 SNEGSKA (reference sequence). The CDR3 sequence: CSAPRGGRGDTEAFF. The CDR3 nucleotides read TGCAGTGCTCCACGTGGGGGCAGGGGGGACACTGAAGCTTTCTTT.

The chain employs TRBV6-5 and TRBJ2-2; D gene unclear. Trimming took 6 bases from V and 3 from J, leaving 14 bases between them. The CDR3 has 15 residues. Germline V gene data show CDR1 as MNHEY and CDR2 as SVGAGI. Here the CDR3 reads CASSFSWLDTGELFF. CDR3 DNA: TGTGCCAGCAGCTTCTCTTGGTTAGACACCGGGGAGCTGTTTTTT.

V and J are TRBV29-1 and TRBJ2-1; TRBD1 matches at 12 bases. In germline, CDR1 is SQVTM, CDR2 ANQGSEA. V lost 4 bases and J lost 1; bases outside the gene matches: 8. This CDR3 has 17 residues. The CDR3 loop is CSVVLRDRGLSYNEQFF. In DNA, the CDR3 is TGCAGCGTTGTTCTAAGGGACAGGGGGCTATCCTACAATGAGCAGTTCTTC.